This T cell receptor (beta chain) was documented in a study of CD8 T cells in ankylosing spondylitis. A note on this clonotype: Its target is not known.

Study findings and constraints: A TCR beta motif of eight highly homologous variants appeared characteristic of ankylosing spondylitis blood. Matched synovial fluid from ankylosing spondylitis patients was reported to be enriched for disease-linked clones. Certain motif variants had earlier appeared in reactive arthritis synovial fluid and blood.

TCRdb itself ran the 5' RACE reads through MiXCR, one entry per CDR3 protein. The top ten clones hold 0.95% to 1.1% of a sample with roughly 440,000 distinct CDR3 sequences, over 15% of them seen once. Sequences were obtained from blood, either unsorted or a sorted T cell fraction (not recorded which). This sequence was found in a male donor with ankylosing spondylitis.

The CDR3 region is CASSERQVRGNQPQHF. The CDR3 DNA reads TGTGCCAGCAGTGAAAGGCAGGTTCGAGGCAATCAGCCCCAGCATTTT. The rearrangement links TRBV6-1 to TRBJ1-5, with D unresolved. V lost 2 bases, J lost 2 bases, and 13 bases lay in between. The germline V gene has CDR1 MNHNS and CDR2 SASEGT. The CDR3 is 16 residues long.